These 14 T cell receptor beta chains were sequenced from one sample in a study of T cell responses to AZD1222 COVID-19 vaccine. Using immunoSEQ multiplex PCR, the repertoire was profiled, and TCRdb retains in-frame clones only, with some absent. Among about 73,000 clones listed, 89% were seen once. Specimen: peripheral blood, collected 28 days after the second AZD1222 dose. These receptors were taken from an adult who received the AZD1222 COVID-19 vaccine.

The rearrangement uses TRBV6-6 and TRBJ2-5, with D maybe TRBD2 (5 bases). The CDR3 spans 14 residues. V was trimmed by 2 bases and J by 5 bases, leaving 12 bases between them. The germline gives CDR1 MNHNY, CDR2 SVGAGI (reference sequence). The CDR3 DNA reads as TGTGCCAGCAGTTACCCTGCTAGCAAGGAGACCCAGTACTTC. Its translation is CASSYPASKETQYF.

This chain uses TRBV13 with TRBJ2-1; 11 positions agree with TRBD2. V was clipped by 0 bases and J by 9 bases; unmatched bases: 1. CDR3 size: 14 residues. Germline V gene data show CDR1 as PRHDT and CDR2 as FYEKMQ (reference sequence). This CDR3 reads CASSLGLAGAEQFF. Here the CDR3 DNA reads TGTGCCAGCAGCTTAGGACTAGCGGGGGCTGAGCAGTTCTTC.

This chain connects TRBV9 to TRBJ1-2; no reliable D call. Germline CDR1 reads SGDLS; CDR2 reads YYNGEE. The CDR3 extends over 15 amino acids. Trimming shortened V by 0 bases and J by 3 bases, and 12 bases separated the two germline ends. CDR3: CASSVGAGRDYGYTF. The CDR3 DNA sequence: TGTGCCAGCAGCGTAGGAGCCGGGCGAGACTATGGCTACACCTTC.

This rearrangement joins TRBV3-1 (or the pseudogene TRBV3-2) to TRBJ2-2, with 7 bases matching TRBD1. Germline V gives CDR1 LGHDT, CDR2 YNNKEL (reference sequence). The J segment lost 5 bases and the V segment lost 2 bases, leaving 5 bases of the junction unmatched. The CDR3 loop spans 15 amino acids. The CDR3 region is CASSQTDRPTGELFF. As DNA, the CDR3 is TGTGCCAGCAGCCAAACGGACAGGCCGACCGGGGAGCTGTTTTTT.

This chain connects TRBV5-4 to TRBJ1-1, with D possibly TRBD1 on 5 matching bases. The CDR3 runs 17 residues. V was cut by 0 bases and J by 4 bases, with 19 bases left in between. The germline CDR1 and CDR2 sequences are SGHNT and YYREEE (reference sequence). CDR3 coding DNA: TGTGCCAGCAGCTTGGGCCCCCCTAGCGTGCAGGGCACTGAAGCTTTCTTT. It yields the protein CASSLGPPSVQGTEAFF.

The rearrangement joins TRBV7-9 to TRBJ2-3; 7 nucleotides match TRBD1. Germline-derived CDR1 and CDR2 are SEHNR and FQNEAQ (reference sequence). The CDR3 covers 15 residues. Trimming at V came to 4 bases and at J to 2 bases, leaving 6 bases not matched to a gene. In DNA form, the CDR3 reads TGTGCCAGCAGCTCCGACAGGGTAAACACAGATACGCAGTATTTT. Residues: CASSSDRVNTDTQYF.

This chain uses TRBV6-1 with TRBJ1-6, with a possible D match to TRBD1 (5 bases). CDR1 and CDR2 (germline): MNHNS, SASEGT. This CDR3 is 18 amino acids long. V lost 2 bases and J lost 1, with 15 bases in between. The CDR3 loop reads CASSESSGMVSYNSPLHF. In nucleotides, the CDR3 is TGTGCCAGCAGTGAATCGTCAGGGATGGTATCCTATAATTCACCCCTCCACTTT.

CDR3 residues: CASSLEGASGNTIYF. The CDR3 nucleotides read TGCGCCAGCAGCTTGGAGGGGGCCTCTGGAAACACCATATATTTT. The V and J genes are TRBV5-1 and TRBJ1-3, with 7 bases aligning to TRBD1. Germline V CDR1 and CDR2: SGHRS, YFSETQ. The CDR3 runs to 15 residues. Trimming took 0 bases from V and 0 from J; bases not matched to a gene: 0.

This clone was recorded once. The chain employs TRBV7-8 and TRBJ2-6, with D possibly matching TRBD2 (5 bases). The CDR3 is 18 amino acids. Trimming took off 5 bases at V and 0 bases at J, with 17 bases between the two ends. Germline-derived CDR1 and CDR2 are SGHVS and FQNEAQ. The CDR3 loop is CASSPAATLSSGANVLTF. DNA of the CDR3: TGTGCCAGCAGCCCAGCGGCAACACTGTCCTCTGGGGCCAACGTCCTGACTTTC.

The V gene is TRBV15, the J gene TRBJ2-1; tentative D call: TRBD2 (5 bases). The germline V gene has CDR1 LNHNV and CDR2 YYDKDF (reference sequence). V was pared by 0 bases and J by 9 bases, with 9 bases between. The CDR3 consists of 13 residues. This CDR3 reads CATSRDGRGEQFF. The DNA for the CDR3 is TGTGCCACCAGCAGAGATGGCCGGGGTGAGCAGTTCTTC. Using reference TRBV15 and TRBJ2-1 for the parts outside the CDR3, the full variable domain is DAMVIQNPRYQVTQFGKPVTLSCSQTLNHNVMYWYQQKSSQAPKLLFHYYDKDFNNEADTPDNFQSRRPNTSFCFLDIRSPGLGDTAMYLCATSRDGRGEQFFGPGTRLTVL.

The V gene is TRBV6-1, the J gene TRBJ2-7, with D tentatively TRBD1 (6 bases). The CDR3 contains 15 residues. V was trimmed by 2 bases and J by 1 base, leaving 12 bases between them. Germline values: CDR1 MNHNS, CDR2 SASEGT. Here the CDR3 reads CASSEYHRASYEQYV. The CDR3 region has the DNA TGTGCCAGCAGTGAATATCACAGGGCTTCCTACGAGCAGTACGTC.

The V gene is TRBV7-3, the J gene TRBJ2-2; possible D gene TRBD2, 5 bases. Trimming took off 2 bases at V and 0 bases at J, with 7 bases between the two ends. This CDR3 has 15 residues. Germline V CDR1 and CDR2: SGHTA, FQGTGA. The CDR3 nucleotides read TGTGCCAGCAGCTTACCCGGGGCGAACACCGGGGAGCTGTTTTTT. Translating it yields CASSLPGANTGELFF.

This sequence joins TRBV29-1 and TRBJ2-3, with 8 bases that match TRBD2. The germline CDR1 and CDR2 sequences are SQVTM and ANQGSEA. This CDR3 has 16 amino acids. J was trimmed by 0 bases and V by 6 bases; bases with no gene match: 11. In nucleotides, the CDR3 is TGCAGCGTCGCCGCGATGTTAGCGGGAAGCACAGATACGCAGTATTTT. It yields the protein CSVAAMLAGSTDTQYF.

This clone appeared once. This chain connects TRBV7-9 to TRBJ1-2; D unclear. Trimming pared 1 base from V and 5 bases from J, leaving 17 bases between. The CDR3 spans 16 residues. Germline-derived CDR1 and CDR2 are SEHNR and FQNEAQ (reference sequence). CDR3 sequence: CASSLGALGAPYGYTF. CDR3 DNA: TGTGCCAGCAGCTTAGGGGCCTTGGGCGCACCGTATGGCTACACCTTC.